A selection of T cell receptor beta chains follows, all from one sample in a study of a mutant IDH1 vaccine in newly diagnosed glioma. Antigen specificity for these receptors is unknown. Data came from immunoSEQ multiplex PCR; TCRdb stores just in-frame clones and leaves some out. The table shows about 54,000 clones, with 75% to 90% occurring only once. The sequenced sample was PBMCs, obtained from a glioma patient whose treatment included an IDH1 peptide vaccine. All receptors come from a middle-aged man with glioma. Each CDR3 is given with its conserved first and last residue. Each record gives: clone size, V gene, J gene, D gene, CDR3 DNA, CDR3 protein. A D gene is named only where the DNA matches it firmly. Some rows mark clone size as missing; the rest say once, few, many or name a class of expanded clone.

.	TRBV2	TRBJ1-1	.	TGTGCCAGCGAGGGGTGGATCATGAACACTGAAGCTTTCTTT	CASEGWIMNTEAFF
.	TRBV7-9	TRBJ1-4	.	TGTGCCAGCACCGTGGACCTCTCTGCAACTAATGAAAAACTGTTTTTT	CASTVDLSATNEKLFF
once	TRBV6-6	TRBJ2-5	TRBD1	TGTGCCAGCAGCCAGCGACAGGGGGTGGAGACCCAGTACTTC	CASSQRQGVETQYF
.	TRBV5-1	TRBJ1-1	.	TGCGCCAGCAGCTTGGCCCCGACAGCGGTACGTGAAGCTTTCTTT	CASSLAPTAVREAFF
.	TRBV29-1	TRBJ2-1	.	TGCAGCGTCAAAGCAGGGGTCCGAACCTACAATGAGCAGTTCTTC	CSVKAGVRTYNEQFF
.	TRBV14	TRBJ2-7	.	TGTGCCAGCAGCCAAGATGGGAACAGCCCCTACGAGCAGTACTTC	CASSQDGNSPYEQYF
.	TRBV30	TRBJ2-5	TRBD1	TGTGCCCTCGGACAGGGGGCAGAGACCCAGTACTTC	CALGQGAETQYF
few	TRBV19	TRBJ2-5	.	TGTGCCAGTAGTCCCACAGGGTCCCAAGAGACCCAGTACTTC	CASSPTGSQETQYF
.	TRBV5-6	TRBJ1-6	TRBD1	TGTGCCAGCAGCTTGGTAGCCGGGACAGGGTCCGGTAATTCACCCCTCCACTTT	CASSLVAGTGSGNSPLHF
.	TRBV5-1	TRBJ1-6	.	TGCGCCAGCAGCTTGGAACCCGGGGGATCCTATAATTCACCCCTCCACTTT	CASSLEPGGSYNSPLHF
.	TRBV2	TRBJ2-5	.	TGTGCCAGCAGTGAGTACAGGGTAGGAGAGACCCAGTACTTC	CASSEYRVGETQYF
.	TRBV4-1	TRBJ1-5	.	TGCGCCAGCAGCCAAAGCCGGGACGGGAGAACCTATCAGCCCCAGCATTTT	CASSQSRDGRTYQPQHF
.	TRBV5-1	TRBJ1-4	TRBD1	TGCGCCAGCAGCTTGGCAGGGGGGAATGAAAAACTGTTTTTT	CASSLAGGNEKLFF
.	TRBV4-1	TRBJ2-3	TRBD2	TGCGCCAGCAGCCCGGGACTAGGGCAAGATACGCAGTATTTT	CASSPGLGQDTQYF
.	TRBV14	TRBJ2-1	TRBD2	TGTGCCAGCAGCCAATTAGCGGGCTCCTACAATGAGCAGTTCTTC	CASSQLAGSYNEQFF
.	TRBV6-5	TRBJ1-1	.	TGTGCCAGCAGTTACGGGGAGGGAACTGAAGCTTTCTTT	CASSYGEGTEAFF
.	TRBV10-3	TRBJ2-2	TRBD2	TGTGCCTTCCGGGGGGGGGCTACCGGGGAGCTGTTTTTT	CAFRGGATGELFF
.	TRBV6-6	TRBJ1-1	TRBD1	TGTGCCAGCACTGGACAGGGGTCCCTGAACACTGAAGCTTTCTTT	CASTGQGSLNTEAFF
.	TRBV5-1	TRBJ2-3	.	TGCGCCAGCAGCTTGTCTCGGGGCCGTGGCACAGATACGCAGTATTTT	CASSLSRGRGTDTQYF
.	TRBV6-5	TRBJ2-2	.	TGTGCCAGCAGTTCCTTCTGGTTGTCTAACGGGGAGCTGTTTTTT	CASSSFWLSNGELFF
.	TRBV30	TRBJ1-1	TRBD1	TGTGCCTGGAGGTTAACAGGGGTGGGGAACACTGAAGCTTTCTTT	CAWRLTGVGNTEAFF
.	TRBV5-6	TRBJ2-7	.	TGTGCCAGCAGCTTGGGACGGGATCACTACGAGCAGTACTTC	CASSLGRDHYEQYF
.	TRBV14	TRBJ2-1	TRBD2	TGTGCCAGCAGTCAAGCGGCGGCGGGGGGCGATGAGCAGTTCTTC	CASSQAAAGGDEQFF
.	TRBV7-2	TRBJ1-2	TRBD1	TGTGCCAGCAGCACTCGGACAGGGAAGGGGGCTGGCTACACCTTC	CASSTRTGKGAGYTF
.	TRBV2	TRBJ1-6	.	TGTGCCAGCAGTGGGCAGGCGGTACTTGGTTCACCCCTCCACTTT	CASSGQAVLGSPLHF
medium-sized	TRBV6-5	TRBJ2-2	.	TGTGCCAGCAGTTACGCGTCGGACACGAACACCGGGGAGCTGTTTTTT	CASSYASDTNTGELFF
.	TRBV5-1	TRBJ1-1	.	TGCGCCAGCAGCTCCACATTAATGAACACTGAAGCTTTCTTT	CASSSTLMNTEAFF
.	TRBV12-5	TRBJ1-6	TRBD1	TGTGCTAGTGGTTTGCGGGACAGCTATAATTCACCCCTCCACTTT	CASGLRDSYNSPLHF
few	TRBV11-2	TRBJ2-7	.	TGTGCCAGCAGCCGTACCGGGACCCAGGGCGAGCAGTACTTC	CASSRTGTQGEQYF
.	TRBV29-1	TRBJ2-3	TRBD2	TGCAGCGTAGCACTAGCGGGGAGGCCAGATACGCAGTATTTT	CSVALAGRPDTQYF
.	TRBV2	TRBJ2-7	.	TGTGCCAGCAGTGAACAGAACTCGTACCTCTCCTACGAGCAGTACTTC	CASSEQNSYLSYEQYF
.	TRBV7-2	TRBJ1-2	.	TGTGCCAGCACTACGGCCGAGGGATTTTGGGAGGGCTACACCTTC	CASTTAEGFWEGYTF
.	TRBV7-7	TRBJ1-4	TRBD1	TGTGCCAGCAGCAGAGGGACAGGGGAAAAACTGTTTTTT	CASSRGTGEKLFF
.	TRBV27	TRBJ1-4	.	TGTGCCAGCAGTTGGGCGGACGGACGAGGTGAAAAACTGTTTTTT	CASSWADGRGEKLFF
.	TRBV5-1	TRBJ1-3	TRBD1	TGCGCCAGCAGCTGGACAGGGGAGGGGACTGGAAACACCATATATTTT	CASSWTGEGTGNTIYF
.	TRBV19	TRBJ1-6	.	TGTGCCAGTAGCTCCGGGGCCGCCCCACCCCTCCACTTT	CASSSGAAPPLHF